The 23 T cell receptor beta chains given below trace back to one sample, sequenced in a study of shared clonotypes between healthy human individuals. Produced via immunoSEQ multiplex PCR; TCRdb's table is partial and in-frame only. The data show a few hundred thousand clones, 60% to 70% seen once. The sequenced sample consisted of memory CD4+ T cells sorted from blood. Subset denoted: CD45RA-negative fraction. The receptors originated from a man aged 25-45 years in good health.

The chain is built from TRBV10-2 and TRBJ2-7; 7 nucleotides align to TRBD1. CDR1 and CDR2 from the germline V gene are WSHSY and SAAADI. This CDR3 contains 12 residues. The J segment lost 6 bases and the V segment lost 5 bases, leaving 4 bases of the junction unmatched. DNA of the CDR3: TGCGCCAGCAGTACCAGGGGGTTCGAGCAGTACTTC. It specifies CASSTRGFEQYF.

The CDR3 coding sequence is TGTGCCAGCAGTGAGAGTCAGGGTTTCGATACGCAGTATTTT. Translation gives CASSESQGFDTQYF. The genes are TRBV6-1 and TRBJ2-3; a weak D match, TRBD1 (5 bases). The V gene lost 3 bases and the J gene lost 6 bases, with 13 bases spanning the gap. This CDR3 contains 14 residues. Germline CDR1 MNHNS, CDR2 SASEGT.

This chain joins TRBV29-1 and TRBJ2-3, with D tentatively TRBD1 (8 bases). CDR1 is SQVTM, CDR2 ANQGSEA, per germline. V gave up 6 bases and J gave up 4 bases, with 14 bases separating them. This CDR3 contains 13 residues. DNA for the CDR3: TGCAGCGTACAACAGGGGGGGTCAGATACGCAGTATTTT. Its translation: CSVQQGGSDTQYF.

The J gene is TRBJ2-5, the V gene TRBV4-3; 11 positions match TRBD1. In germline, CDR1 is LGHNA, CDR2 YSLEER. Trimming took 4 bases from V and 5 from J; bases not matched to a gene: 9. This CDR3 has 16 residues. As DNA, the CDR3 is TGCGCCAGCAGCCGGATCGGGACAGGGGGTCGTGAGACCCAGTACTTC. It is translated as CASSRIGTGGRETQYF.

V gene TRBV28 combines with J gene TRBJ1-3; weak D call: TRBD1 (6 bases). V was clipped by 4 bases and J by 0 bases, with 19 bases between them. This CDR3 spans 18 amino acids. Germline loops: CDR1 MDHEN, CDR2 SYDVKM. The CDR3 DNA sequence: TGTGCCAGCAGTTCGTCAGGAGGGACACCAGACTCTGGAAACACCATATATTTT. Residues: CASSSSGGTPDSGNTIYF.

The rearrangement uses TRBV6-5 and TRBJ2-1; D remains ambiguous. There are 15 residues in the CDR3. Between the trimmed V and J ends, which lost 3 bases and 0 bases, there was a span of 9 bases. Germline values: CDR1 MNHEY, CDR2 SVGAGI. The CDR3 DNA is TGTGCCAGCAGTTATCGGTCCAGCTCCTACAATGAGCAGTTCTTC. The encoded protein is CASSYRSSSYNEQFF.

The DNA for the CDR3 is TGTGCCAGCAGTTACTCGATGGACAGAATATACGAGCAGTACTTC. It is translated as CASSYSMDRIYEQYF. The chain is built from TRBV6-8 and TRBJ2-7; weak D call: TRBD1 (6 bases). This CDR3 is built from 15 residues. The germline CDR1 and CDR2 sequences are MNHGY and SAAAGT. Trimming cost V 0 bases and J 4 bases, with 13 bases left between them.

The chain is built from TRBV7-3 and TRBJ2-7; D gene unclear. The length of the CDR3 is 14 residues. Germline CDR1 SGHTA, CDR2 FQGTGA. V lost 5 bases and J lost 2, with 13 bases in between. The CDR3 loop reads CASSLDYGPYEQYF. The CDR3 DNA sequence: TGTGCCAGCAGCCTCGATTATGGACCCTACGAGCAGTACTTC.

V is TRBV4-1 and J is TRBJ2-5; the D gene is possibly TRBD2 (6 bases). Germline CDR1 MGHRA, CDR2 YSYEKL. The V end was cut by 4 bases, the J end by 3 bases, with 12 bases between. The CDR3 is made up of 14 amino acids. The CDR3 sequence is CASSLSRGKETQYF. The CDR3 DNA is TGCGCCAGCAGCCTTAGCCGGGGGAAAGAGACCCAGTACTTC.

This chain links TRBV5-8 with TRBJ2-1, with 11 bases lining up with TRBD2. The J segment lost 6 bases and the V segment lost 3 bases, leaving 11 bases of the junction unmatched. The germline CDR1 and CDR2 sequences are SGHTS and YDEGEE. The CDR3 totals 17 residues. The CDR3 DNA reads as TGTGCCAGCAGCTCTTTAGCGGGAGGGGCTTCGGGCAATGAGCAGTTCTTC. Translated: CASSSLAGGASGNEQFF.

This clone was counted once. The same CDR3 also results from other DNA sequences found in this sample. This rearrangement joins TRBV6-6 to TRBJ1-2, with no clear D. The V gene's germline CDR1 is MNHNY and CDR2 SVGAGI (reference sequence). The CDR3 is made up of 11 amino acids. Trimming left V 3 bases short and J 1 base short, with 0 bases between. In nucleotides, the CDR3 is TGTGCCAGCAGTTATAACTATGGCTACACCTTC. Its protein is CASSYNYGYTF.

The table lists this clone with a few counts. The rearrangement links TRBV7-9 to TRBJ1-1; 7 bases align to TRBD1. Germline CDR1 SEHNR, CDR2 FQNEAQ (reference sequence). The CDR3 covers 12 residues. V lost 5 bases and J lost 8; bases outside the gene matches: 5. CDR3 bases: TGTGCCAGCAGCGCTAGGGACAGCGAAGCTTTCTTT. Its protein is CASSARDSEAFF.

The genes are TRBV19 and TRBJ2-6; D possibly corresponds to TRBD2 (5 bases). The V gene's germline CDR1 is LNHDA and CDR2 SQIVND (reference sequence). V shed 3 bases and J shed 2 bases, with 11 bases lying between them. The CDR3 is 16 residues long. The CDR3 DNA reads TGTGCCAGTAGTATTGATGTCGGGGCTGGGGCCAACGTCCTGACTTTC. Protein: CASSIDVGAGANVLTF.

CDR3 in amino acids: CASLLSGRNGELFF. Here the CDR3 DNA reads TGCGCCAGCTTACTTAGCGGGAGAAACGGGGAGCTGTTTTTT. The chain joins TRBV10-2 to TRBJ2-2; TRBD2 matches 9 bases. Germline CDR1 reads WSHSY; CDR2 reads SAAADI. This CDR3 is built from 14 residues. With 8 bases clipped from V and 7 bases from J, the junction kept 8 bases outside the gene matches.

The CDR3 is CASSSGTIGDTQYF. The CDR3 DNA is TGTGCCAGCAGCTCCGGGACTATTGGAGATACGCAGTATTTT. The chain employs TRBV7-3 and TRBJ2-3; TRBD2 agrees at 7 bases. Germline CDR1 reads SGHTA; CDR2 reads FQGTGA. With 4 bases clipped from V and 5 bases from J, the junction kept 6 bases outside the gene matches. This CDR3 spans 14 amino acids.

This sequence joins TRBV7-9 and TRBJ2-3; no reliable D call. The germline gives CDR1 SEHNR, CDR2 FQNEAQ (reference sequence). V was cut by 3 bases and J by 4 bases, with 8 bases left in between. This CDR3 contains 13 residues. This chain's CDR3 is CASSFPSADTQYF. CDR3 DNA: TGTGCCAGCAGCTTTCCGAGTGCAGATACGCAGTATTTT.

This clone turned up a few times. V gene TRBV19 combines with J gene TRBJ2-1; no reliable D call. V was shortened by 0 bases and J by 2 bases, with 11 bases between the two germline ends. Germline V gives CDR1 LNHDA, CDR2 SQIVND (reference sequence). The CDR3 is 16 residues long. CDR3 protein: CASSIDSSDPYNEQFF. The CDR3, as DNA: TGTGCCAGTAGTATAGATTCCAGCGACCCCTACAATGAGCAGTTCTTC.

This clone was recorded at least ten times. The chain employs TRBV6-6 and TRBJ2-1; D is unresolved. The CDR3 is made up of 12 amino acids. CDR1 MNHNY and CDR2 SVGAGI come from the germline V gene (reference sequence). V lost 5 bases to trimming and J lost 7 bases, with 9 bases between them. The CDR3 protein is CASSPAGNEQFF. The CDR3 region has the DNA TGTGCCAGCAGTCCCGCCGGGAATGAGCAGTTCTTC.

The chain joins TRBV25-1 to TRBJ2-7; 11 nucleotides align to TRBD2. Germline CDR1 reads MGHDK; CDR2 reads SYGVNS. Germline trimming cut 4 bases from V and 8 bases from J; bases unmatched to any gene: 13. The CDR3 spans 16 residues. CDR3 bases: TGTGCCAGCAGTGCACCTCCGGGACTAGCGGCTGAAAAGCAGTACTTC. It yields the protein CASSAPPGLAAEKQYF.

This clone came up a few times. The chain is built from TRBV29-1 and TRBJ1-1; perhaps TRBD1 as D (5 bases). Trimming took 5 bases from V and 3 from J, leaving 19 bases between them. CDR3 size: 15 residues. Germline CDR1 is SQVTM and CDR2 is ANQGSEA. The CDR3 is CSVPGQIGLYTEAFF. The CDR3, as DNA: TGCAGCGTTCCCGGACAAATCGGTCTGTACACTGAAGCTTTCTTT.

This clone was seen more than once but under ten times. The chain joins TRBV9 to TRBJ2-1; the D gene could be TRBD1 or TRBD2 (5 bases each). Deletions cut 2 bases from V and 8 bases from J, with 20 bases between. Per the germline V gene, CDR1 is SGDLS and CDR2 is YYNGEE. The CDR3 has 16 residues. Here the CDR3 reads CASSVRGGSLMYEQFF. The CDR3 bases are TGTGCCAGCAGCGTTCGGGGCGGATCCCTTATGTATGAGCAGTTCTTC.

A few counts support this clone. The gene calls are TRBV29-1 and TRBJ2-5, with D unclear. This CDR3 is built from 11 residues. The V end lost 4 bases, the J end lost 2 bases, and 5 bases lay between the germline ends. Looked up from germline, CDR1 is SQVTM and CDR2 is ANQGSEA. CDR3 DNA: TGCAGCGTTGGACCGCAAGAGACCCAGTACTTC. It is translated as CSVGPQETQYF. Combining the CDR3 with reference TRBV29-1 and TRBJ2-5 gives the whole variable domain SAVISQKPSRDICQRGTSLTIQCQVDSQVTMMFWYRQQPGQSLTLIATANQGSEATYESGFVIDKFPISRPNLTFSTLTVSNMSPEDSSIYLCSVGPQETQYFGPGTRLLVL.

This chain uses TRBV11-2 with TRBJ2-1, with 14 nucleotides matching TRBD2. CDR1 is SGHAT, CDR2 FQNNGV, per germline. V lost 5 bases to trimming and J lost 1 base; unmatched junction nucleotides: 4. The CDR3 spans 17 residues. The CDR3 DNA reads TGTGCCAGCAGCCCGGGGACTAGCGGGGGTTCCTACAATGAGCAGTTCTTC. Its protein is CASSPGTSGGSYNEQFF.